What follows describes a single T cell receptor (beta chain). This clonotype was seen at least ten times. The antigen this receptor binds is unknown. Qualities for individual bases were not recorded, and no much larger clone is one base off. From V the trimming removes 6 bases and from J it removes 7 bases, while the gene matches leave 12 bases of the junction unaccounted for. In the germline V gene (reference sequence), CDR1 corresponds to MNHEY and CDR2 to SMNVEV. The CDR3 starts with the cysteine, ends with the phenylalanine, and has 16 residues. Just CDR3 DNA is preserved here, 48 bases in frame from base 1. The library was generated by PCR. The sample was run on an Illumina HiSeq 2500. TCRdb reran the public reads through fastp at Q25 and MiXCR, keeping productive beta chains. Rows are unified per CDR3 protein, each entry keeping the most common DNA and genes. This sample comprises approximately 12,000 distinct CDR3 sequences, 9.5% to 15% of them detected only once. Around 26% of the sample is taken by the ten largest.

This sample was included in a study of CXCR3 chemokines and chemotherapy response in bladder cancer (dated 2022 in TCRdb). Study-level background: Whether chemotherapy response in human bladder cancer was predicted by intratumoral CXCR3 chemokine system activity was examined in the study.

This sequence originates from a human donor with bladder cancer that did not respond to neoadjuvant chemotherapy. This chain is built from TRBV27 and TRBJ1-2, and 12 junction bases match TRBD1. The specimen was collected from a patient whose treatment included neoadjuvant chemotherapy. Here the CDR3 is given as CASSRGGTGGAGGYTF. The sequence in DNA is TGTGCCAGCAGCCGGGGGGGGACAGGGGGCGCGGGTGGCTACACCTTC.